The 24 T cell receptor beta chains presented below share a single source sample, sequenced in a study of response to subunit inactivated influenza vaccine. MiXCR, run by TCRdb on the RT-PCR reads, gives a single entry per CDR3 protein. The top ten clones hold roughly 36% of a sample with 170,000 or so distinct CDR3 sequences, over 8.5% of them seen once. Sequences were derived from CD8+ T cells sorted from PBMCs, sampled roughly 24 months after vaccination. The receptors were sampled from a man between 50 and 75 years old who received an inactivated influenza vaccine.

The gene calls are TRBV30 and TRBJ2-1, with 7 bases that match TRBD2. This CDR3 has 14 amino acids. Germline lookup yields CDR1 GTSNPN and CDR2 SVGIG (reference sequence). Trimming removed 4 bases from V and 4 bases from J; junction bases left unmatched: 7. CDR3 DNA sequence: TGTGCCTGGATCTGGGCGGGGGTTTACAATGAGCAGTTCTTC. Protein sequence: CAWIWAGVYNEQFF.

This clonotype turned up a few times. The V call is TRBV20-1, the J call TRBJ2-7, with a weak D call TRBD2 (5 bases). This CDR3 has 13 residues. Trimming cost V 1 base and J 6 bases, with 13 bases left between them. CDR1 and CDR2 from the germline V gene are DFQATT and SNEGSKA (reference sequence). The CDR3 spells CSARVSRAAEQYF. The CDR3 coding sequence is TGCAGTGCTAGAGTGTCGCGGGCCGCCGAGCAGTACTTC.

This chain connects TRBV20-1 to TRBJ2-7, with D perhaps matching TRBD2 (6 bases). In germline, CDR1 is DFQATT, CDR2 SNEGSKA (reference sequence). The CDR3 is 13 amino acids. Trimming took off 0 bases at V and 3 bases at J, with 9 bases between the two ends. CDR3 coding DNA: TGCAGTGCTAGAGATCGGGGGATCTACGAGCAGTACTTC. Protein: CSARDRGIYEQYF.

A few counts support this clonotype. The rearrangement joins TRBV20-1 to TRBJ2-7; 10 bases align to TRBD2. V trimming: 5 bases; J trimming: 3 bases; junction bases outside the gene matches: 7. From germline, CDR1 is DFQATT and CDR2 SNEGSKA (reference sequence). The CDR3 consists of 14 residues. DNA for the CDR3: TGCAGTGCTTGGAGACTAGCGGGCGGCTACGAGCAGTACTTC. Its protein product is CSAWRLAGGYEQYF.

This clonotype has only one observation. V usage is TRBV28 and J usage is TRBJ2-7; D possibly corresponds to TRBD1 (6 bases). Trimming left V 5 bases short and J 2 bases short, with 16 bases between. Germline V CDR1 and CDR2: MDHEN, SYDVKM. CDR3 size: 15 residues. The CDR3 DNA reads as TGTGCCAGCAGTCAAGGAACAGGGTTTACCTACGAGCAGTACTTC. This sequence encodes CASSQGTGFTYEQYF.

V is TRBV25-1 and J is TRBJ2-2; 11 nucleotides align to TRBD1. The CDR3 sequence is 16 residues long. V lost 3 bases to trimming and J lost 6 bases; unmatched junction nucleotides: 6. Germline values: CDR1 MGHDK, CDR2 SYGVNS. As DNA, the CDR3 is TGTGCCAGCAGTGAGAGGACAGGGGGCCTCGCCGGGGAGCTGTTTTTT. Its translation: CASSERTGGLAGELFF.

The V and J genes are TRBV27 and TRBJ1-6; D is perhaps TRBD1 (6 bases). The germline V gene encodes CDR1 MNHEY and CDR2 SMNVEV (reference sequence). The CDR3 is 17 residues long. V was shortened by 5 bases and J by 6 bases, with 20 bases between the two germline ends. The CDR3: CASSPIKGHPINSPLHF. Here the CDR3 DNA reads TGTGCCAGCAGTCCGATTAAGGGACACCCCATTAATTCACCCCTCCACTTT.

This clonotype was counted only a few times. V and J are TRBV21-1 and TRBJ2-7; TRBD1, the table's D call, lacks a check against the DNA. TRBV21-1 represents a pseudogene. The CDR3 runs to 15 residues. The CDR3 region is CASSQGGTGSYEQYF. Here the CDR3 DNA reads TGTGCCAGCAGTCAAGGTGGGACAGGGTCCTACGAGCAGTACTTC.

This clonotype was observed a handful of times. V is TRBV3-1 and J is TRBJ2-1, with 7 bases matching TRBD2. CDR3 length: 18 amino acids. Trimming at V came to 0 bases and at J to 0 bases, leaving 8 bases not matched to a gene. The germline V gene encodes CDR1 LGHDT and CDR2 YNNKEL (reference sequence). The CDR3, as DNA: TGTGCCAGCAGCCAAGAATTCGCTAGCGGAAGCTCCTACAATGAGCAGTTCTTC. Translation: CASSQEFASGSSYNEQFF.

This clonotype was observed a few times. The V gene is TRBV5-1, the J gene TRBJ1-2; D is possibly TRBD1 (6 bases). Germline values: CDR1 SGHRS, CDR2 YFSETQ. CDR3 length equals 15 residues. Trimming removed 7 bases at V and 5 bases at J, with 21 bases between. The CDR3 DNA is TGCGCCAGCGCCCCTGTGTCACAGGGTGGGTATGGCTACACCTTC. Translating gives CASAPVSQGGYGYTF.

This clonotype has a count of ten or more. The V call is TRBV12-3 or TRBV12-4, the J call TRBJ2-3; 7 bases are a match to TRBD2. This CDR3 has 15 residues. V lost 1 base and J lost 1; bases outside the gene matches: 2. The CDR3 spells CASSLVAGRTDTQYF. In nucleotides, the CDR3 is TGTGCCAGCAGTTTAGTAGCGGGTCGCACAGATACGCAGTATTTT.

The chain uses TRBV7-2 and TRBJ1-1; 7 bases are shared with TRBD1. V gave up 1 base and J gave up 4 bases; unmatched junction bases: 6. The CDR3 contains 15 residues. CDR1 is SGHTA and CDR2 is FQGNSA in the germline V gene. This CDR3 is CASSLDGRGFTEAFF. CDR3 nucleotides: TGTGCCAGCAGCTTAGATGGCAGGGGGTTCACTGAAGCTTTCTTT. The whole variable domain, filled in from reference TRBV7-2 and TRBJ1-1, reads GAGVSQSPSNKVTEKGKDVELRCDPISGHTALYWYRQSLGQGLEFLIYFQGNSAPDKSGLPSDRFSAERTGGSVSTLTIQRTQQEDSAVYLCASSLDGRGFTEAFFGQGTRLTVV.

The chain links TRBV4-1 to TRBJ2-3; 9 nucleotides agree with TRBD2. V lost 4 bases and J lost 0; bases outside the gene matches: 11. Germline loops: CDR1 MGHRA, CDR2 YSYEKL. CDR3 length: 18 residues. DNA for the CDR3: TGCGCCAGCAGCCCACAGCAAGCGGGGGGATCGAGCACAGATACGCAGTATTTT. Translated: CASSPQQAGGSSTDTQYF.

The rearrangement joins TRBV6-2 or TRBV6-3 to TRBJ2-2, with D possibly being TRBD2 (6 bases). This CDR3 contains 14 residues. CDR1 MNHEY and CDR2 SVGEGT come from the germline V gene. The germline V and J ends were trimmed by 5 bases and 2 bases, with 9 bases remaining between them. CDR3 region: CASSGTLNTGELFF. CDR3 sequence (DNA): TGTGCCAGCAGTGGGACTCTAAACACCGGGGAGCTGTTTTTT.

The genes are TRBV7-9 and TRBJ2-1; 7 bases match TRBD1. CDR1 and CDR2 (germline): SEHNR, FQNEAQ (reference sequence). The CDR3 has 15 amino acids. V lost 5 bases, J lost 2 bases, and 6 bases stayed unmatched. Here the CDR3 reads CASSPQGVTYNEQFF. The CDR3 nucleotides are TGTGCCAGCAGCCCTCAGGGGGTAACCTACAATGAGCAGTTCTTC.

This clonotype was picked up a small number of times. The chain has TRBV4-1 and TRBJ2-5; D is tentatively TRBD1 or TRBD2 (6 bases each). V was cut by 3 bases and J by 1 base, with 12 bases left in between. The CDR3 has 15 residues. The V gene's germline CDR1 is MGHRA and CDR2 YSYEKL. CDR3 protein: CASSQRGATQETQYF. CDR3 nucleotides: TGCGCCAGCAGCCAGAGGGGGGCCACCCAAGAGACCCAGTACTTC.

This clonotype was counted at least ten times. V and J are TRBV10-2 and TRBJ2-5; D not certain. The germline V gene encodes CDR1 WSHSY and CDR2 SAAADI. V lost 4 bases, J lost 2 bases, and 8 bases lay in between. The CDR3 extends over 13 amino acids. The CDR3 nucleotides are TGCGCCAGCAGTGTCCCCTGGCAAGAGACCCAGTACTTC. Protein: CASSVPWQETQYF.

The chain has TRBV28 and TRBJ2-1, with 8 bases matching TRBD2. The germline V gene encodes CDR1 MDHEN and CDR2 SYDVKM. With V trimmed by 4 bases and J by 0 bases, 17 bases remained unmatched. The CDR3 runs 20 residues. The CDR3 reads CASSSLPGLGPPGSYNEQFF. In DNA, the CDR3 is TGTGCCAGCAGTTCCCTCCCGGGACTAGGGCCACCCGGCTCCTACAATGAGCAGTTCTTC.

DNA of the CDR3: TGTGCCAGCAGTTTGTGGGGTCAAGGGGGGGAAAAACTGTTTTTT. It is translated as CASSLWGQGGEKLFF. V is TRBV12-3 or TRBV12-4 and J is TRBJ1-4, with D perhaps matching TRBD1 (6 bases). The CDR3 runs 15 residues. V was clipped by 3 bases and J by 8 bases, with 16 bases between them.

J is TRBJ2-7 and V is TRBV27; TRBD2 is a possible D gene (5 bases). The CDR3 totals 13 residues. Germline-derived CDR1 and CDR2 are MNHEY and SMNVEV (reference sequence). Trimming pared 3 bases from V and 7 bases from J, leaving 13 bases between. The CDR3 region is CASSFVRAPEQYF. DNA of the CDR3: TGTGCCAGCAGTTTTGTGAGGGCCCCTGAGCAGTACTTC.

This clonotype was seen a single time. The chain combines TRBV29-1 with TRBJ2-7; 12 bases are shared with TRBD2. The germline V gene has CDR1 SQVTM and CDR2 ANQGSEA. The length of the CDR3 is 13 residues. Trimming cost V 4 bases and J 7 bases; bases outside gene matches: 5. The CDR3 nucleotides read TGCAGCGTTGCCGGGACTAGCGGGTTGGAGCAGTACTTC. As protein: CSVAGTSGLEQYF.

This clonotype was picked up a small number of times. Here the CDR3 DNA reads TGTGCCAGCAGTTACGGGGCAGGGGGCCCAGTATACAATGAGCAGTTCTTC. As protein: CASSYGAGGPVYNEQFF. V is TRBV6-5 and J is TRBJ2-1; 8 nucleotides agree with TRBD1. CDR1 and CDR2 from the germline V gene are MNHEY and SVGAGI. The length of the CDR3 is 17 residues. With V trimmed by 2 bases and J by 4 bases, 10 bases remained unmatched.

The chain is built from TRBV27 and TRBJ2-3; 9 nucleotides agree with TRBD1. Germline CDR1 MNHEY, CDR2 SMNVEV (reference sequence). Trimming at V came to 2 bases and at J to 0 bases, leaving 3 bases not matched to a gene. The CDR3 consists of 16 residues. The CDR3 DNA is TGTGCCAGCAGTTTACTTGGGACAGGGAGCACAGATACGCAGTATTTT. Translated, it gives CASSLLGTGSTDTQYF.

This clonotype has just a few counts. The chain is built from TRBV5-5 and TRBJ2-1; TRBD2 aligns across 11 bases. The germline V gene has CDR1 SGHKS and CDR2 YYEKEE (reference sequence). Trimming took 2 bases from V and 9 from J; bases not matched to a gene: 4. The CDR3 totals 14 residues. CDR3 bases: TGTGCCAGCAGCTTTAGCGGGAGGGCCGTTGAGCAGTTCTTC. Its protein is CASSFSGRAVEQFF.